Listed below are T cell receptor beta chains from one sample, sequenced in a study of blood T cell repertoires in COVID-19. Here immunoSEQ multiplex PCR was the method, and the copy in TCRdb shows in-frame clones only, minus some. This sample carries 450,000 or so clones, approximately 90% of them seen once, and the ten largest clones take approximately 0.92%. The sequencing input was peripheral blood. Every receptor here comes from a man aged 18 to 30 with COVID-19, enrolled during active disease. Both conserved end residues are part of each CDR3. Size is omitted from some rows. Given values are once, few, many or a class for expanded clones.

TRBV5-6 NA CASSLEWVRTEAFF
TRBV5-1 NA CASSLTNRDSGAFF
TRBV19 NA CASSIGGARNTEAFF
TRBV5-1 NA CASSQGDRGSDTQYF
TRBV28 NA CASSLRRGRAFF
TRBV7-9 NA CASSLSGGGYTEAFF
TRBV6-5 many CASSYRGSSGNTIYF
TRBV5-5 NA CASSPRGLAGQETQYF
TRBV6-5 NA CASRLGGVYRETQYF
TRBV7-9 NA CASSLSLAGVEQYF